The 3 T cell receptor beta chains presented below share a single source sample, sequenced in a study of blood T cell repertoires in COVID-19. Clones were sequenced by immunoSEQ multiplex PCR, and TCRdb holds only the in-frame ones, with some missing. This table holds approximately 500,000 clones, approximately 85% found once. Sequencing was done on a sample of peripheral blood. The receptors derive from a human donor in a cohort sampled during active COVID-19.

This chain uses TRBV3-1 (or the pseudogene TRBV3-2) with TRBJ2-2; D remains ambiguous. V was trimmed by 4 bases and J by 9 bases, leaving 12 bases between them. Per the germline V gene, CDR1 is LGHDT and CDR2 is YNNKEL (reference sequence). The CDR3 runs to 13 residues. The CDR3 DNA reads TGTGCCAGCAGCCCTAGAGGCCAACGGGAGCTGTTTTTT. Translated: CASSPRGQRELFF.

The chain employs TRBV19 and TRBJ2-2, with TRBD1 identical over 7 bases. CDR3 size: 14 residues. Per the germline V gene, CDR1 is LNHDA and CDR2 is SQIVND (reference sequence). J gave up 3 bases and V 5 bases, and 3 bases lay outside the gene matches. CDR3 residues: CASSSQGDTGELFF. For the CDR3, the DNA is TGTGCCAGTAGTTCCCAGGGGGACACCGGGGAGCTGTTTTTT.

The rearrangement links TRBV5-6 to TRBJ2-2, with 8 bases aligning to TRBD2. Germline lookup yields CDR1 SGHDT and CDR2 YYEEEE. V was pared by 2 bases and J by 4 bases, with 7 bases of the junction left unmatched. CDR3 length equals 16 residues. CDR3: CASSFPIGGVTGELFF. DNA for the CDR3: TGTGCCAGCAGCTTTCCGATCGGGGGGGTCACCGGGGAGCTGTTTTTT.